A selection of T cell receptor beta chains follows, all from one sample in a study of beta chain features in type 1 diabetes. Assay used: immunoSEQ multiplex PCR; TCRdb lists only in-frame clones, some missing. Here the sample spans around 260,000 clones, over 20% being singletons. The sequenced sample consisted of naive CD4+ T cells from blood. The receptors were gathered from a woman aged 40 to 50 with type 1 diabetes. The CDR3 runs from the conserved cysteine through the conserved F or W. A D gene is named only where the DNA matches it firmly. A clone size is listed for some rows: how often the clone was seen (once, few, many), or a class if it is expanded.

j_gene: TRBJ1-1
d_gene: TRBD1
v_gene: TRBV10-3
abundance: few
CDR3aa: CAITPGQGNTEAFF
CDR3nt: TGTGCCATCACTCCGGGACAGGGGAACACTGAAGCTTTCTTT

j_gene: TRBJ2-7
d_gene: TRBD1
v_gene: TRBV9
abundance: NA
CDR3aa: CASSVDAGGYEQYF
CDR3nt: TGTGCCAGCAGCGTAGACGCAGGGGGCTACGAGCAGTACTTC

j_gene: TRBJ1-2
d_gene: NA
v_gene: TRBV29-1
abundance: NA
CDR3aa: CSVEDRGGWYGYTF
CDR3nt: TGCAGCGTTGAAGATCGGGGGGGGTGGTATGGCTACACCTTC

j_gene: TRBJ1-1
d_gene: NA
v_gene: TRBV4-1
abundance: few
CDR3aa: CASSREQGWNTEAFF
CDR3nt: TGCGCCAGCAGCCGCGAACAGGGATGGAACACTGAAGCTTTCTTT

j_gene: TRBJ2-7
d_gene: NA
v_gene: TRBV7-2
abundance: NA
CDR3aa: CASSLVGGIWYEQYF
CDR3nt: TGTGCCAGCAGCTTAGTGGGGGGAATTTGGTACGAGCAGTACTTC

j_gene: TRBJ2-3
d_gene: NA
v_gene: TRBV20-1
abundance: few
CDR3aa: CSAEGDTQYF
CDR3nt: TGCAGTGCTGAGGGAGATACGCAGTATTTT

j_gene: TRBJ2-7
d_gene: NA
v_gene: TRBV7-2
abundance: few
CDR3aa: CASSSTGHNYEQYF
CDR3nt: TGTGCCAGCAGCTCAACCGGTCATAACTACGAGCAGTACTTC

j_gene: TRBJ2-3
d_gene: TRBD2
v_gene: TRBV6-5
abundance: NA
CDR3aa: CASSYGTSGSSDTQYF
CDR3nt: TGTGCCAGCAGTTACGGGACTAGCGGGAGTTCAGATACGCAGTATTTT

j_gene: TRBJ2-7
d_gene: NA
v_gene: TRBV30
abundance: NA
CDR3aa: CAWSSPYEQYF
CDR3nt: TGTGCCTGGAGTTCTCCCTACGAGCAGTACTTC

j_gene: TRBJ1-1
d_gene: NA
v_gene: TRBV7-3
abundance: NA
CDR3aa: CASSLSGGNTEAFF
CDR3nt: TGTGCCAGCAGCTTATCCGGGGGGAACACTGAAGCTTTCTTT

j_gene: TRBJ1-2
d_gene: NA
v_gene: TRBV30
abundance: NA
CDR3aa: CAWGTLGPGYTF
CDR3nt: TGTGCCTGGGGGACACTCGGGCCTGGCTACACCTTC

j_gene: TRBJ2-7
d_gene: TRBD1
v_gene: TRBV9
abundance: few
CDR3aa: CASSVGQGAYEQYF
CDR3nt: TGTGCCAGCAGCGTAGGACAGGGAGCCTACGAGCAGTACTTC

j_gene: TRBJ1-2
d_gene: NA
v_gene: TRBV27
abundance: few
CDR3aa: CASSLSGTSYGYTF
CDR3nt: TGTGCCAGCAGTTTAAGCGGCACCTCCTATGGCTACACCTTC

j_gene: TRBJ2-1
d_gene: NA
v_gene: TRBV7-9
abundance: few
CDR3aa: CASSLFPYNEQFF
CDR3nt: TGTGCCAGCAGCTTATTCCCTTACAATGAGCAGTTCTTC

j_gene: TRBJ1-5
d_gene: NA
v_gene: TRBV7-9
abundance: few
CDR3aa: CASSLASDQPQHF
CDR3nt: TGTGCCAGCAGCTTAGCGAGCGATCAGCCCCAGCATTTT

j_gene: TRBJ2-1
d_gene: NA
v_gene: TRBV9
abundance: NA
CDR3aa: CASSVNRANEQFF
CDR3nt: TGTGCCAGCAGCGTCAACAGGGCCAATGAGCAGTTCTTC

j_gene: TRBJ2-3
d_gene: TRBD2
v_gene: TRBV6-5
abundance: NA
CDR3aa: CASSYGTSGTDTQYF
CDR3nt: TGTGCCAGCAGCTACGGGACTAGCGGCACAGATACGCAGTATTTT

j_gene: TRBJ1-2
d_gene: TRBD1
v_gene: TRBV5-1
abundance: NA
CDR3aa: CASSTGTGSYGYTF
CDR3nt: TGCGCCAGCTCCACCGGGACAGGAAGCTATGGCTACACCTTC

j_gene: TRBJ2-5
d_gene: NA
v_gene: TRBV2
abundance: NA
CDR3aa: CASVMAGFETQYF
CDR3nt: TGTGCCAGCGTAATGGCAGGGTTCGAGACCCAGTACTTC

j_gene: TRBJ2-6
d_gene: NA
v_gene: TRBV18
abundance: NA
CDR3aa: CASSPNRAGANVLTF
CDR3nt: TGTGCCAGCTCACCGAACAGGGCCGGGGCCAACGTCCTGACTTTC

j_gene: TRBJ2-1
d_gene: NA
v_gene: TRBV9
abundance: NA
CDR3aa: CASSVKDSGSSYNEQFF
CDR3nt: TGTGCCAGCAGCGTAAAGGATAGCGGTAGCTCCTACAATGAGCAGTTCTTC

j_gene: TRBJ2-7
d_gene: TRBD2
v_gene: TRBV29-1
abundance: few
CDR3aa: CSVDGSGGYEQYF
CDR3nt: TGCAGCGTTGACGGTAGCGGGGGCTACGAGCAGTACTTC

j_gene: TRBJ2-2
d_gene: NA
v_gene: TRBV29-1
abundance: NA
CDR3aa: CSVGIRANTGELFF
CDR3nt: TGCAGCGTTGGGATACGGGCGAACACCGGGGAGCTGTTTTTT

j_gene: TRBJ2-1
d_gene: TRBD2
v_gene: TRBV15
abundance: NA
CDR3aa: CATSSALGGADNEQFF
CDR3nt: TGTGCCACCAGCAGCGCACTCGGGGGGGCAGACAATGAGCAGTTCTTC

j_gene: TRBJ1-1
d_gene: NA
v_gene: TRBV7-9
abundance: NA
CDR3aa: CASSLDSWTEAFF
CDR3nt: TGTGCCAGCAGCTTGGACAGCTGGACTGAAGCTTTCTTT

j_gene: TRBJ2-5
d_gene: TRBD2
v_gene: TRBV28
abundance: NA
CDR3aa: CASSPGTSGASGTQYF
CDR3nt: TGTGCCAGCAGCCCGGGGACTAGCGGGGCCTCGGGGACCCAGTACTTC

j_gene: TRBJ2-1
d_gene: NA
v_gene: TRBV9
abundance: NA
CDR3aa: CASSALSRGEQFF
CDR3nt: TGTGCCAGCAGCGCCCTTAGTAGGGGTGAGCAGTTCTTC

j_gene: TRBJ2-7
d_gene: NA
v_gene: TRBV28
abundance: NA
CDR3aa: CASQTTPSGYGEQYF
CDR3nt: TGTGCCAGTCAGACTACTCCCAGTGGATACGGCGAGCAGTACTTC

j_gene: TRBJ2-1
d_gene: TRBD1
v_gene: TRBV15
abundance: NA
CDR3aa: CATSRDPPRGQAASGSYNEQFF
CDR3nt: TGTGCCACCAGCAGAGATCCGCCCAGGGGACAGGCTGCCTCGGGGTCCTACAATGAGCAGTTCTTC

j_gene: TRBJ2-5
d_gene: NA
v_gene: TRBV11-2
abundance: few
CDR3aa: CASSSTPQGQETQYF
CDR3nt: TGTGCCAGCAGCTCTACTCCACAGGGCCAAGAGACCCAGTACTTC

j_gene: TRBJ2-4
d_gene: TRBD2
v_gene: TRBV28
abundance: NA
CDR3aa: CASSLFPGTSGSIQYF
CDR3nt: TGTGCCAGCAGTTTATTTCCCGGGACTAGCGGTTCAATTCAGTACTTC

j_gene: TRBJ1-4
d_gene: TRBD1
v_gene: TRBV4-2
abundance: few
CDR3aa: CASTRDRGSEKLFF
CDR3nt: TGTGCCAGCACCCGGGACAGGGGTAGTGAAAAACTGTTTTTT

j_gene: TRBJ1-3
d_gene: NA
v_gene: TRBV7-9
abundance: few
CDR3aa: CASNLTIYF
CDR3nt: TGTGCCAGCAATCTCACCATATATTTT

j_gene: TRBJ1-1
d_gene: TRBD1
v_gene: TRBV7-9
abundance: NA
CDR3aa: CASSRPQGGVVGATEAFF
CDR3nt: TGTGCCAGCAGCAGGCCCCAGGGGGGAGTAGTGGGAGCCACTGAAGCTTTCTTT

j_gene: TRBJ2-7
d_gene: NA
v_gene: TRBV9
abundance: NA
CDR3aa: CASSGGTVSMYF
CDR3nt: TGTGCCAGCAGCGGGGGGACTGTAAGCATGTACTTC

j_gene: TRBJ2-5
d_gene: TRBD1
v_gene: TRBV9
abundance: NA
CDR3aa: CASSVGGRGFQETQYF
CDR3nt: TGTGCCAGCAGCGTAGGTGGCAGGGGGTTCCAAGAGACCCAGTACTTC

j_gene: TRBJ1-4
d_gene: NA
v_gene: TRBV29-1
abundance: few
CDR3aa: CSVELRTTNEKLFF
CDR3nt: TGCAGCGTTGAATTGCGGACAACTAATGAAAAACTGTTTTTT

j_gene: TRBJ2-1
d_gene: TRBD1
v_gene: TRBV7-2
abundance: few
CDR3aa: CASSSPDRGLYNEQFF
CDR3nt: TGTGCCAGCAGCTCGCCGGACAGGGGGCTGTACAATGAGCAGTTCTTC

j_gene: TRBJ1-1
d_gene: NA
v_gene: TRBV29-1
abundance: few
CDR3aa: CSVLRDMNTEAFF
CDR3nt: TGCAGCGTTCTCAGGGACATGAACACTGAAGCTTTCTTT

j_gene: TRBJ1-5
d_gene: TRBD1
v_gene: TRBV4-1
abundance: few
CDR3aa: CASSQGTGVSQPQHF
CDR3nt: TGCGCCAGCAGCCAGGGGACAGGGGTGAGTCAGCCCCAGCATTTT

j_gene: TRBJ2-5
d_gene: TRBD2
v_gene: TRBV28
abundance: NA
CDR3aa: CASSLSSGGLQETQYF
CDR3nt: TGTGCCAGCAGTTTATCCAGCGGGGGCCTTCAAGAGACCCAGTACTTC

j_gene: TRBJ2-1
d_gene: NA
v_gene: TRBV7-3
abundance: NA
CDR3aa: CASSPRSSYNEQFF
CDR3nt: TGTGCCAGCAGCCCGCGGAGCTCCTACAATGAGCAGTTCTTC

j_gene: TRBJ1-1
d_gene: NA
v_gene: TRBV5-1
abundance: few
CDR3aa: CASSPDLNRNTEAFF
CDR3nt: TGCGCCAGCAGCCCAGACCTAAACAGGAACACTGAAGCTTTCTTT

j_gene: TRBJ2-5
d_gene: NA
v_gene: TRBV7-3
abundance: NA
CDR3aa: CASSQGRQGGQVQETQYF
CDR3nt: TGTGCCAGCAGCCAAGGGAGGCAAGGAGGACAAGTCCAAGAGACCCAGTACTTC

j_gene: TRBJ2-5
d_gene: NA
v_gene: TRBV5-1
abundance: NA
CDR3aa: CASSLVLQETQYF
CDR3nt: TGCGCCAGCAGCTTGGTACTTCAAGAGACCCAGTACTTC

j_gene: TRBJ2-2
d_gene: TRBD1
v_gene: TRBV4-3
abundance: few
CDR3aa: CASSHNRGSNTGELFF
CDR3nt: TGCGCCAGCAGCCATAACAGGGGGTCGAACACCGGGGAGCTGTTTTTT

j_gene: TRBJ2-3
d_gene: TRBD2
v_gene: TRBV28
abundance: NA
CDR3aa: CATRTSGIDTQYF
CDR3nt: TGTGCCACTCGGACTAGCGGCATAGATACGCAGTATTTT

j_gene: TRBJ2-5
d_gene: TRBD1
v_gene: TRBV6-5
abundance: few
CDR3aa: CASNSRGRETQYF
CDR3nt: TGTGCCAGCAATTCCAGGGGGCGAGAGACCCAGTACTTC

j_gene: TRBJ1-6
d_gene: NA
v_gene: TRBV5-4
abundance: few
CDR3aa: CASSLRDSYNSPLHF
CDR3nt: TGTGCCAGCAGCTTACGGGACTCCTATAATTCACCCCTCCACTTT

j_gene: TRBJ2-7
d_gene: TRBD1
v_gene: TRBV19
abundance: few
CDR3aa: CASSISGQSEQYF
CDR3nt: TGTGCCAGTAGTATATCGGGACAGTCCGAGCAGTACTTC

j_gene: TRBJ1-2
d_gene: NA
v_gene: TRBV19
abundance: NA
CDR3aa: CASSIVPEIGYTF
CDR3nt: TGTGCCAGTAGTATCGTACCCGAGATCGGCTACACCTTC

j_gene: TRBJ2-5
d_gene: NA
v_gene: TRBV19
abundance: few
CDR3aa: CASGGASGETQYF
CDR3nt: TGTGCCAGTGGGGGGGCCAGCGGAGAGACCCAGTACTTC

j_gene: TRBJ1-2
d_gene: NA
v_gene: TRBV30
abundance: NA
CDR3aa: CAWSVQELYGYTF
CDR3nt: TGTGCCTGGAGTGTACAGGAACTCTATGGCTACACCTTC

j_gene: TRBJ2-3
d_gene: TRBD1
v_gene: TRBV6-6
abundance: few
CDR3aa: CASGQGTVTDTQYF
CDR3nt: TGTGCCTCCGGACAGGGGACGGTGACAGATACGCAGTATTTT

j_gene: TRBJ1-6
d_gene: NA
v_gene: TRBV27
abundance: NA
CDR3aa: CASSFNSYNSPLHF
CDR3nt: TGTGCCAGCAGTTTTAACAGCTATAATTCACCCCTCCACTTT